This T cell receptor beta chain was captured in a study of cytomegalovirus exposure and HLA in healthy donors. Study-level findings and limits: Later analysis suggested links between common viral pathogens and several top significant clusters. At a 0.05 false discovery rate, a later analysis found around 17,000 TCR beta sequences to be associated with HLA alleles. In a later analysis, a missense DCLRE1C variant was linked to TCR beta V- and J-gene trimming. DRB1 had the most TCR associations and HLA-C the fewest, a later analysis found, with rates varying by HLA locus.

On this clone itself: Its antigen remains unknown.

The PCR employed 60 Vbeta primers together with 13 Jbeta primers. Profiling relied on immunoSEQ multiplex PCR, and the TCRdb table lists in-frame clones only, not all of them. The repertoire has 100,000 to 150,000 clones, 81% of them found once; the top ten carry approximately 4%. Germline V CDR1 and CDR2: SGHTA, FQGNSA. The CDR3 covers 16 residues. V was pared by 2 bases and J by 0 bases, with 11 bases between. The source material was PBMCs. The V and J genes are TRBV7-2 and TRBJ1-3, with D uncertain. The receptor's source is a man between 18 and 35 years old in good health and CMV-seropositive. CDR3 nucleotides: TGTGCCAGCAGCTTATACCCGGGAAACTCTGGAAACACCATATATTTT. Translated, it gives CASSLYPGNSGNTIYF.